Listed below are T cell receptor beta chains from one sample, sequenced in a study of blood T cells in healthy people across ages. In TCRdb, the 5' RACE reads were re-called with MiXCR into one record per CDR3 protein. The sample has roughly 680,000 distinct CDR3 sequences; around 21% are singletons. The sequenced material came from blood. The receptors were gathered from a man in his 70s in good health. Both conserved end residues are part of each CDR3. D genes are given only for firm matches. The size entry is marked missing in some rows and otherwise reads once, few, many or a size class.

>-|TRBV9|-|TRBJ2-2
TGTGCCAGCAGAGGGGCAGCGAACACCGGGGAGCTGTTTTTT
CASRGAANTGELFF
>-|TRBV9|-|TRBJ2-1
TGTGCCAGCAGCGCCCAAGGGAATGAGCAGTTCTTC
CASSAQGNEQFF
>-|TRBV2|-|TRBJ1-4
TGTGCCAGCAGATCTAGGAATGAAAAACTGTTTTTT
CASRSRNEKLFF
>-|TRBV5-1|few|TRBJ2-7
TGCGCCAGCAGGTATCGTCCAGGGTACTACGAGCAGTACTTC
CASRYRPGYYEQYF
>-|TRBV7-9|-|TRBJ2-5
TGTGCCAGCAGCTTAGCCTCCGGGGCGGGTCGGGTGTTCCAGTACTTC
CASSLASGAGRVFQYF
>TRBD2|TRBV18|-|TRBJ2-5
TGTGCCAGCTCACCGCGTGCTAGCGGGGTGCAAGAGACCCAGTACTTC
CASSPRASGVQETQYF
>-|TRBV5-1|-|TRBJ1-4
TGCGCCAGCAGCTTGGCAGTGGGGGACAATGAAAAACTGTTTTTT
CASSLAVGDNEKLFF
>-|TRBV11-2|few|TRBJ2-2
TGTGCCAGCAGCTTAGAGGGGACGTTTACCGGGGAGCTGTTTTTT
CASSLEGTFTGELFF
>TRBD1|TRBV25-1|few|TRBJ1-1
TGTGCCAGCAGTGGACAGGGGCCCCTGTCTGCTTTCTTT
CASSGQGPLSAFF
>-|TRBV7-2|-|TRBJ1-4
TGTGCCAGCAAAGGTGTCGGGGAAACCAATGAAAAACTGTTTTTT
CASKGVGETNEKLFF
>TRBD1|TRBV5-1|many|TRBJ2-5
TGCGCCAGCAGCAAGCGACAGGGAGAGACCCAGTACTTC
CASSKRQGETQYF
>TRBD2|TRBV5-6|few|TRBJ2-2
TGTGCCAGCAGCGGGCTAGCGGCCGGTTGGTCCGGGGAGCTGTTTTTT
CASSGLAAGWSGELFF
>-|TRBV2|-|TRBJ2-7
TGTGCCAGCAGTGCTCCCGGGGTCTACGAGCAGTACTTC
CASSAPGVYEQYF
>-|TRBV2|-|TRBJ2-5
TGTGCCAGCAGTGAGTGGGGGCCTTGGGAGACCCAGTACTTC
CASSEWGPWETQYF
>-|TRBV21-1|few|TRBJ1-1
TGTGCCAGCAGCAAAGGACGACAGCCAGAAGCTTTCTTT
CASSKGRQPEAFF
>-|TRBV7-2|-|TRBJ2-1
TGTGCCAGCAGCTTAGGGGGGACTCGAATGAGCTCCTACAATGAGCAGTTCTTC
CASSLGGTRMSSYNEQFF
>TRBD2|TRBV27|-|TRBJ2-5
TGTGCCAGCAGTTTATTAGGGACTAGCGCGCTGGAGACCCAGTACTTC
CASSLLGTSALETQYF
>TRBD1|TRBV20-1|-|TRBJ1-3
TGCAGTGCTCCGACCGGGACAGGCTCTGGAAACACCATATATTTT
CSAPTGTGSGNTIYF